The following is a TCR beta chain sequence with its context. The antigen remains unidentified. Sequenced by immunoSEQ multiplex PCR; TCRdb stores in-frame clones only, minus some. The sample yields approximately 500,000 clones, 90% to 96% seen once. There are 13 residues in the CDR3. V lost 8 bases, J lost 3 bases, and 14 bases lay in between. Germline CDR1 and CDR2: MNHNS and SASEGT. The sample belongs to a study of shared clonotypes between healthy human individuals. Study-wide findings and caveats: Estimated clonotype richness was generally higher in naive than memory subsets.

CD45RA-negative memory and CD45RA+ naive subsets were split from the CD4+ cells. What was sequenced was naive CD4+ T cells sorted from blood. This sample's subset: CD45RA+ positively selected. The TCR was taken from a woman aged 30 to 39 in good health. The chain is built from TRBV6-1 and TRBJ2-7, with D maybe TRBD2 (6 bases). The CDR3 loop reads CASGGTGSYEQYF. The CDR3 DNA reads as TGTGCCAGCGGGGGGACGGGGAGCTACGAGCAGTACTTC.